The 2 T cell receptor beta chains below were found in one sample sequenced in a study of cytomegalovirus exposure and HLA in healthy donors. In the PCR, 60 Vbeta and 13 Jbeta primers were used. Assay: immunoSEQ multiplex PCR; the TCRdb copy retains only in-frame clones and omits some. The sample table includes about 38,000 clones. The sequencing input was PBMCs. All receptors come from a man aged 35 to 55 in good health and CMV-seropositive.

The chain employs TRBV6-5 and TRBJ2-5; 11 bases map to TRBD2. The CDR3 length is 16 residues. J was trimmed by 1 base and V by 1 base; bases with no gene match: 2. Germline values: CDR1 MNHEY, CDR2 SVGAGI. CDR3 region: CASSYLGLAVQETQYF. Written as DNA, the CDR3 is TGTGCCAGCAGTTACTTGGGACTAGCGGTCCAAGAGACCCAGTACTTC.

This chain connects TRBV25-1 to TRBJ2-1; 7 nucleotides line up with TRBD2. The germline gives CDR1 MGHDK, CDR2 SYGVNS. The length of the CDR3 is 16 residues. The CDR3 sequence is CAPLPRLAGYSNEQFF. In DNA form, the CDR3 reads TGTGCGCCTCTTCCCAGACTAGCAGGATACTCCAATGAGCAGTTCTTC.